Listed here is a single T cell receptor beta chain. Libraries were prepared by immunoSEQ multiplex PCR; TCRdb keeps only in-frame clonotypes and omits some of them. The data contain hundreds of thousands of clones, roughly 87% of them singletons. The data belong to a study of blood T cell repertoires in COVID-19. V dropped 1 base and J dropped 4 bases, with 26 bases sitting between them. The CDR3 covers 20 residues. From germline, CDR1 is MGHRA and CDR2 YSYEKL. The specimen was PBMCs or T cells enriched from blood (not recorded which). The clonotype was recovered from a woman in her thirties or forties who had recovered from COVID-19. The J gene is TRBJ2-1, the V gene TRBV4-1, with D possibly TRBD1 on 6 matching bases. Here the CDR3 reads CASSQAGQTKYSWGYNEQFF. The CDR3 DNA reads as TGCGCCAGCAGCCAAGCAGGACAGACTAAGTACAGCTGGGGTTACAATGAGCAGTTCTTC.